These 10 T cell receptor beta chains were sequenced from one sample in a study of post-analysis software for immune sequencing data (dated by TCRdb to between 2014 and 2017). Broad study findings and their caveats: Significantly higher frequencies in patients than in controls were found for about five TRBV segments, including TRBV5-6, TRBV5-1 and TRBV20-1.

Which antigens these TCRs recognize remains unknown. To prepare the library, PCR was applied. The sequencing machine was an Illumina HiSeq 2500. Unique molecular identifiers were incorporated into TCR beta cDNA libraries to reduce PCR and sequencing biases. Starting from the raw public reads, TCRdb applied fastp trimming at Q25, assembled clones with MiXCR and retained in-frame beta chains. A single entry per CDR3 protein holds the most common genes and DNA from its merged rows. This sample comprises 750,000 to 950,000 distinct CDR3 sequences, about half of them detected only once. Of the sample, approximately 4.4% is held by the ten largest clones. The source material was blood. These receptors originate from a girl under 18 with multiple sclerosis.

The gene calls are TRBV20-1 and TRBJ2-5; D is ambiguous. CDR3 size: 13 residues. The germline CDR1 and CDR2 sequences are DFQATT and SNEGSKA (reference sequence). V lost 5 bases, J lost 5 bases, and 15 bases lay in between. CDR3 sequence (DNA): TGCAGTGCTCCGACGGACGGCAGGGAGACCCAGTACTTC. This encodes CSAPTDGRETQYF.

This clonotype was found a few times. The chain couples TRBV6-5 to TRBJ1-2; D is perhaps TRBD1 (5 bases). Trimming removed 6 bases from V and 1 base from J, with 18 bases in between. Germline-derived CDR1 and CDR2 are MNHEY and SVGAGI. The CDR3 is made up of 16 amino acids. The CDR3 reads CASSSDAGQFNYGYTF. The CDR3 nucleotides are TGTGCCAGCAGCTCGGACGCCGGACAATTTAACTATGGCTACACCTTC.

This clonotype was found a few times. CDR3 in DNA: TGTGCCAGCAGCCCTGTGACAGGGAGCTCCTACAATGAGCAGTTCTTC. Its translation: CASSPVTGSSYNEQFF. The chain employs TRBV7-9 and TRBJ2-1; 7 bases line up with TRBD1. V shed 5 bases, J shed 0 bases, and the junction held 7 bases outside the gene matches. This CDR3 has 16 residues. Germline V gene lookup returns CDR1 SEHNR and CDR2 FQNEAQ (reference sequence). Full variable domain (remainder filled in from reference TRBV7-9 and TRBJ2-1): DTGVSQNPRHKITKRGQNVTFRCDPISEHNRLYWYRQTLGQGPEFLTYFQNEAQLEKSRLLSDRFSAERPKGSFSTLEIQRTEQGDSAMYLCASSPVTGSSYNEQFFGPGTRLTVL.

This clonotype was picked up a small number of times. The J gene is TRBJ2-7, the V gene TRBV6-5; D tentatively fits TRBD1 or TRBD2 (5 bases each). The CDR3 sequence is 16 residues long. V lost 0 bases and J 3 bases, leaving 15 bases between the germline ends. Germline CDR1 is MNHEY and CDR2 is SVGAGI. In nucleotides, the CDR3 is TGTGCCAGCAGTTACTCGCGGGCGGTGGGGGTCTACGAGCAGTACTTC. The encoded protein is CASSYSRAVGVYEQYF.

This chain connects TRBV4-1 to TRBJ1-5; D remains unclear. From germline, CDR1 is MGHRA and CDR2 YSYEKL. V lost 2 bases, J lost 0 bases, and 8 bases lay in between. The CDR3 spans 15 residues. In nucleotides, the CDR3 is TGCGCCAGCAGCCAAAACTTCGATAGCAATCAGCCCCAGCATTTT. Amino acid sequence: CASSQNFDSNQPQHF.

Many counts were recorded for this clonotype. The chain links TRBV6-6 to TRBJ2-4; D gene uncertain. V lost 4 bases and J 5 bases, leaving 6 bases between the germline ends. Germline CDR1 is MNHNY and CDR2 is SVGAGI (reference sequence). The length of the CDR3 is 12 residues. This chain's CDR3 is CASSSDQNIQYF. The CDR3 DNA reads TGTGCCAGCAGTTCGGATCAAAACATTCAGTACTTC.

This clonotype has more than one count but fewer than ten. This rearrangement joins TRBV6-2 or TRBV6-3 to TRBJ2-3, with no clear D. There are 15 residues in the CDR3. The ends were cut back, 0 bases at V and 2 bases at J, with 9 bases in the middle. Germline V CDR1 and CDR2: MNHEY, SVGEGT. For the CDR3, the DNA is TGTGCCAGCAGTTACTCGGGGATTTTCACAGATACGCAGTATTTT. Amino acid sequence: CASSYSGIFTDTQYF.

The table lists this clonotype with a count of one. The V gene is TRBV7-9, the J gene TRBJ2-7, with D tentatively TRBD1 (6 bases). Germline V gene data show CDR1 as SEHNR and CDR2 as FQNEAQ (reference sequence). Trimming stripped 5 bases from V and 1 base from J, with 18 bases between. The CDR3 contains 16 residues. In nucleotides, the CDR3 is TGTGCCAGCAGCCACGGGTACAGGGAAGGATCCTACGAGCAGTACTTC. This encodes CASSHGYREGSYEQYF.

This clonotype showed up just once. The V call is TRBV9, the J call TRBJ1-1; D is possibly TRBD1 (5 bases). The germline gives CDR1 SGDLS, CDR2 YYNGEE. This CDR3 contains 13 residues. Trimming cost V 4 bases and J 4 bases, with 11 bases left between them. The CDR3 nucleotides read TGTGCCAGCAGCTACGGGACCATCACTGAAGCTTTCTTT. It translates to CASSYGTITEAFF.

J is TRBJ2-7 and V is TRBV5-6; D is possibly TRBD2 (5 bases). The CDR3 is made up of 14 amino acids. Per the germline V gene, CDR1 is SGHDT and CDR2 is YYEEEE. V was pared by 4 bases and J by 5 bases, with 16 bases between. CDR3 amino acids: CASSGLRVRDEQYF. The CDR3 nucleotides are TGTGCCAGCAGCGGACTCCGGGTGCGCGACGAGCAGTACTTC.